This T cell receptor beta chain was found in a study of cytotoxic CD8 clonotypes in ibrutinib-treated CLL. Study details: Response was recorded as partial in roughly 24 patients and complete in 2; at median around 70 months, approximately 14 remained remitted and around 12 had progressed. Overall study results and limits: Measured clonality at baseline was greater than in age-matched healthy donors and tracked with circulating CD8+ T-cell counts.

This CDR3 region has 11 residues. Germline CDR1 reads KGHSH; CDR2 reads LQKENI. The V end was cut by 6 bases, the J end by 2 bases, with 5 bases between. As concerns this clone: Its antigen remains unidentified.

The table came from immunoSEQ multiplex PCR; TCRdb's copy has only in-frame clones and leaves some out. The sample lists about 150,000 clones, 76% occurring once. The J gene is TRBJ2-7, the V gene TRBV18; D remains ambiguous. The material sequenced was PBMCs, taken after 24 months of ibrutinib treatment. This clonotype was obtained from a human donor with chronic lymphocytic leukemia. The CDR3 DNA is TGTGCCAGCTCCATAACCTACGAGCAGTACTTC. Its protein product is CASSITYEQYF.